One sample yielded the 4 T cell receptor beta chains listed below, sequenced in a study of blood T cell repertoires in COVID-19. Produced via immunoSEQ multiplex PCR; TCRdb's table is partial and in-frame only. The data show 250,000 to 350,000 clones, approximately 84% seen once. Source material: peripheral blood. The receptors were gathered from a human donor with COVID-19, enrolled during active disease. The donor label of this sample is uncertain.

J is TRBJ1-5 and V is TRBV6-6, with D possibly TRBD1 on 6 matching bases. Trimming shortened V by 4 bases and J by 3 bases, and 10 bases separated the two germline ends. The CDR3 contains 14 residues. Germline V CDR1 and CDR2: MNHNY, SVGAGI (reference sequence). The CDR3 DNA reads as TGTGCCAGCAGTTCAACAGGGAACAATCAGCCCCAGCATTTT. Encoded protein: CASSSTGNNQPQHF.

The gene calls are TRBV5-4 and TRBJ2-3; no firm D call. Per the germline V gene, CDR1 is SGHNT and CDR2 is YYREEE (reference sequence). The V end lost 4 bases, the J end lost 1 base, and 10 bases lay between the germline ends. The CDR3 has 14 residues. The CDR3 DNA follows: TGTGCCAGCAGCCCTCTAAGCGGCACAGATACGCAGTATTTT. The encoded protein is CASSPLSGTDTQYF. The full variable domain, completed using reference TRBV5-4 and TRBJ2-3, is ETGVTQSPTHLIKTRGQQVTLRCSSQSGHNTVSWYQQALGQGPQFIFQYYREEENGRGNFPPRFSGLQFPNYSSELNVNALELDDSALYLCASSPLSGTDTQYFGPGTRLTVL.

This clone was recorded only once. The V gene is TRBV2, the J gene TRBJ2-7, with D possibly TRBD2 on 5 matching bases. The CDR3 extends over 14 amino acids. With 3 bases removed from V and 1 base from J, the gap between germline ends came to 10 bases. Germline CDR1 SNHLY, CDR2 FYNNEI. As DNA, the CDR3 is TGTGCCAGCAGTGATCAGCGGAAATCCTACGAGCAGTACTTC. This encodes CASSDQRKSYEQYF. Filled out from reference TRBV2 and TRBJ2-7, the complete variable domain reads EPEVTQTPSHQVTQMGQEVILRCVPISNHLYFYWYRQILGQKVEFLVSFYNNEISEKSEIFDDQFSVERPDGSNFTLKIRSTKLEDSAMYFCASSDQRKSYEQYFGPGTRLTVT.

The V and J genes are TRBV3-1 (or the pseudogene TRBV3-2) and TRBJ1-5; 10 positions match TRBD1. Germline assignment: CDR1 LGHDT and CDR2 YNNKEL (reference sequence). With V trimmed by 4 bases and J by 6 bases, 6 bases remained unmatched. This CDR3 is 15 amino acids long. CDR3 sequence reads: CASSPNRDRGQPQHF. The CDR3 region has the DNA TGTGCCAGCAGCCCCAACCGGGACAGGGGTCAGCCCCAGCATTTT.